The sample holds many counts of the clone carrying this TCR beta chain. The antigen remains undetermined. Germline CDR1 is MNHEY and CDR2 is SVGEGT. The V end lost 6 bases, the J end lost 2 bases, and 4 bases lay between the germline ends. The length of the CDR3 is 11 residues. It was with unique molecular identifiers that the TCRbeta library was prepared. TCRdb recomputed calls from the PCR reads with MiXCR, one row per CDR3 protein. This repertoire shows about 490,000 distinct CDR3 sequences, about 11% found once; its top ten account for 2%. This sample was included in a study of T-cell reconstitution after alpha-beta-depleted transplantation in children. Study conclusions and caveats: The main origin of T-cell counts and diversity one year after transplant was newly produced T cells. Two months or so post-transplant, alpha-beta T cells reportedly derived from several hundred expanded graft clones.

The source material was PBMCs, sampled before TCRalphabeta/CD19-depleted stem cell transplant. The chain carries TRBV6-2 or TRBV6-3 and TRBJ1-1; D ambiguous. The sequence was obtained from a child aged 2 to 9 with inherited bone marrow failure, due to receive a stem cell transplant. CDR3 amino acids: CASRNNTEAFF. The CDR3, as DNA: TGTGCCAGCAGGAACAACACTGAAGCTTTCTTT.